The 23 T cell receptor beta chains reported below all come from one sample, sequenced in a study of post-analysis software for immune sequencing data. Findings and limits, study-wide: In patients, TRBV5-6, TRBV5-1 and TRBV20-1 belonged to several TRBV segments found more frequently than in controls.

Their antigens remain unidentified. cDNA libraries for TCR beta contained unique molecular identifiers. MiXCR, run by TCRdb on the PCR reads, gives a single entry per CDR3 protein. The table has a few hundred thousand distinct CDR3 sequences, around 37% seen once; the top ten hold 10% to 15%. The sequencing sample was made of blood. Receptors originate from a girl aged 5-17 years with multiple sclerosis.

This clonotype was counted a few times. This chain uses TRBV7-9 with TRBJ2-7; 9 bases are shared with TRBD1. Germline V gene data show CDR1 as SEHNR and CDR2 as FQNEAQ (reference sequence). The J segment lost 0 bases and the V segment lost 3 bases, leaving 6 bases of the junction unmatched. The CDR3 consists of 16 residues. In DNA, the CDR3 is TGTGCCAGCAGCTTCCCAGGACAGGGGAGCTCCTACGAGCAGTACTTC. Protein: CASSFPGQGSSYEQYF.

V gene TRBV7-2 combines with J gene TRBJ2-7; 7 nucleotides match TRBD2. Judging by the DNA end, TRBJ2-5 fits better; the J call may be wrong. Germline-derived CDR1 and CDR2 are SGHTA and FQGNSA. The length of the CDR3 is 17 residues. The CDR3 here is CASSLGPHGGGTKTQYF. The DNA of the CDR3 is TGTGCCAGCAGCTTAGGCCCCCATGGCGGGGGAACAAAGACCCAGTACTTC.

This clonotype was counted only a few times. The genes are TRBV7-9 and TRBJ2-6; TRBD1 agrees at 8 bases. Germline assignment: CDR1 SEHNR and CDR2 FQNEAQ (reference sequence). The CDR3 sequence is 17 residues long. The V gene end was trimmed by 6 bases and the J gene end by 2 bases; junction bases not matched to a gene: 9. This chain's CDR3 is CASSVPDRGPGANVLTF. DNA of the CDR3: TGTGCCAGCAGTGTACCCGACAGGGGCCCTGGGGCCAACGTCCTGACTTTC.

This sequence joins TRBV20-1 and TRBJ2-7; D unclear. Between the trimmed V and J ends, which lost 0 bases and 4 bases, there was a span of 10 bases. CDR1 is DFQATT, CDR2 SNEGSKA, per germline (reference sequence). This CDR3 contains 13 residues. The CDR3 is CSARDIATYEQYF. The CDR3 nucleotides are TGCAGTGCTAGAGACATCGCCACTTACGAGCAGTACTTC.

V and J are TRBV18 and TRBJ1-2; 9 bases are a match to TRBD1. The CDR3 spans 16 residues. The junction had 7 bases not matched to a gene; V was cut back by 3 bases and J by 2 bases. Germline CDR1 reads KGHSH; CDR2 reads LQKENI. The CDR3 spells CASSPRDRAGNYGYTF. For the CDR3, the DNA is TGTGCCAGCTCACCGCGGGACAGGGCAGGAAACTATGGCTACACCTTC.

This chain joins TRBV13 and TRBJ1-4, with 8 bases fitting TRBD1. CDR1 PRHDT and CDR2 FYEKMQ come from the germline V gene (reference sequence). Trimming removed 5 bases from V and 2 bases from J; junction bases left unmatched: 7. The length of the CDR3 is 16 residues. The CDR3 DNA sequence: TGTGCCAGCAGCGCGCGACAGGGGTGGACTAATGAAAAACTGTTTTTT. This encodes CASSARQGWTNEKLFF.

This clonotype was found a few times. The chain links TRBV2 to TRBJ1-1; 9 bases match TRBD1. Trimming took 5 bases from V and 4 from J; bases not matched to a gene: 8. Germline V gene sequence: CDR1 SNHLY, CDR2 FYNNEI. The CDR3 sequence is 15 residues long. The CDR3 DNA is TGTGCCAGCAGTCTACAGGGGGCGGGGGGCACTGAAGCTTTCTTT. Amino acid sequence: CASSLQGAGGTEAFF.

Only a few counts were recorded for this clonotype. This rearrangement joins TRBV4-3 to TRBJ1-4; D is unresolved. The germline V gene has CDR1 LGHNA and CDR2 YSLEER. This CDR3 has 13 amino acids. Trimming shortened V by 4 bases and J by 7 bases, and 10 bases separated the two germline ends. CDR3 sequence: CASSRYTAEKLFF. The CDR3 DNA reads as TGCGCCAGCAGCCGATATACCGCTGAAAAACTGTTTTTT.

The V gene is TRBV5-6, the J gene TRBJ1-2; maybe TRBD1 (6 bases). V lost 1 base and J 3 bases, leaving 16 bases between the germline ends. Looked up from germline, CDR1 is SGHDT and CDR2 is YYEEEE. The CDR3 sequence is 16 residues long. The CDR3: CASSLKDGGADYGYTF. CDR3 nucleotides: TGTGCCAGCAGCTTGAAGGACGGGGGCGCCGACTATGGCTACACCTTC. The variable domain in full, completed from reference TRBV5-6 and TRBJ1-2, reads DAGVTQSPTHLIKTRGQQVTLRCSPKSGHDTVSWYQQALGQGPQFIFQYYEEEERQRGNFPDRFSGHQFPNYSSELNVNALLLGDSALYLCASSLKDGGADYGYTFGSGTRLTVV.

This chain joins TRBV6-6 and TRBJ1-1; a weak D match, TRBD1 (5 bases). Trimming removed 10 bases at V and 0 bases at J, with 15 bases between. The V gene's germline CDR1 is MNHNY and CDR2 SVGAGI (reference sequence). The CDR3 sequence is 14 residues long. Written as DNA, the CDR3 is TGTGCCACCGTCAGGGCTAGTCTGAACACTGAAGCTTTCTTT. Its protein is CATVRASLNTEAFF.

With respect to this clonotype: The junction does not match germline at one end; this may be a read error. The chain is built from TRBV6-5 and TRBJ2-2; D assignment may be TRBD1 or TRBD2 (6 bases each). The CDR3 is 15 amino acids. Per germline, CDR1 MNHEY and CDR2 SVGAGI. CDR3 DNA: TGTGCCAGCAGGCGGGACACACTACCCACCGGGGAGCGGTTTTTT. This gives the protein CASRRDTLPTGERFF.

The rearrangement uses TRBV5-1 and TRBJ1-6, with 8 bases identical to TRBD1. Germline assignment: CDR1 SGHRS and CDR2 YFSETQ. The CDR3 is 17 residues long. Trimming at V came to 0 bases and at J to 7 bases, leaving 9 bases not matched to a gene. The CDR3 DNA reads TGCGCCAGCAGCTTGGCACCCAGGGGGCTGGGAAATTCACCCCTCCACTTT. Residues: CASSLAPRGLGNSPLHF.

Remarks on this clonotype: One junction end disagrees with the germline gene, perhaps due to a read error. The V and J genes are TRBV11-2 and TRBJ1-6; possible D gene TRBD1, 6 bases. The CDR3 has 15 amino acids. Germline V CDR1 and CDR2: SGHAT, FQNNGV. The CDR3 loop is CASSPRGGHDSPLHF. The CDR3 bases are TGTGCCAGCAGCCCCCGGGGGGGGCACGATTCGCCCCTCCACTTT.

The V call is TRBV3-1, the J call TRBJ1-2; 8 bases map to TRBD1. The CDR3 runs to 17 residues. The V gene end was trimmed by 2 bases and the J gene end by 5 bases; junction bases not matched to a gene: 13. Germline V gene sequence: CDR1 LGHDT, CDR2 YNNKEL (reference sequence). CDR3 bases: TGTGCCAGCAGCCAAACAGGGGGGAGTGGGAGTTTGTATGGCTACACCTTC. This sequence encodes CASSQTGGSGSLYGYTF.

The V call is TRBV6-6, the J call TRBJ2-5; 7 bases map to TRBD2. Germline values: CDR1 MNHNY, CDR2 SVGAGI (reference sequence). CDR3 length: 15 residues. V trimming: 6 bases; J trimming: 2 bases; junction bases outside the gene matches: 9. CDR3 sequence (DNA): TGTGCCAGCAGACCCCTCTGGGAGGGACAAGAGACCCAGTACTTC. The encoded protein is CASRPLWEGQETQYF.

The chain couples TRBV7-9 to TRBJ1-2; 8 bases fit TRBD1. The CDR3 covers 14 residues. In germline, CDR1 is SEHNR, CDR2 FQNEAQ (reference sequence). V lost 3 bases, J lost 6 bases, and 6 bases stayed unmatched. CDR3 bases: TGTGCCAGCAGCTTCGGACAGGGTATCGATGGCTACACCTTC. Translated: CASSFGQGIDGYTF.

Regarding this clonotype: No DNA is shown, since the ends of the CDR3 on it are uncertain; the CDR3 is the one TCRdb lists. The V and J genes are TRBV28 and TRBJ2-1; TRBD2, the table's D call, was not compared with the DNA. Germline V CDR1 and CDR2: MDHEN, SYDVKM. The CDR3 is 13 amino acids long, termini counted. CDR3: CASVGRGSNEEFF.

The chain has TRBV4-3 and TRBJ2-1; no firm D call. Trimming removed 3 bases at V and 4 bases at J, with 10 bases between. The CDR3 is made up of 14 amino acids. Germline assignment: CDR1 LGHNA and CDR2 YSLEER. The CDR3 DNA is TGCGCCAGCAGCCAGTCCCGGGCTTACAATGAGCAGTTCTTC. Its translation: CASSQSRAYNEQFF.

The chain is built from TRBV4-2 and TRBJ2-7; D might be TRBD1 (7 bases). Trimming pared 0 bases from V and 5 bases from J, leaving 20 bases between. From germline, CDR1 is LGHNA and CDR2 YNFKEQ. There are 17 residues in the CDR3. For the CDR3, the DNA is TGTGCCAGCAGCCAAGAAGCAGGGGGGACCGTGAAAAACGAGCAGTACTTC. It codes for CASSQEAGGTVKNEQYF.

This clonotype was seen only a few times. The J gene is TRBJ2-3, the V gene TRBV12-3 or TRBV12-4, with D hard to call. Trimming took 3 bases from V and 0 from J, leaving 13 bases between them. This CDR3 has 16 amino acids. CDR3 DNA sequence: TGTGCCAGCAGTTTGATGGGCGAGTTTAGCACAGATACGCAGTATTTT. Translation: CASSLMGEFSTDTQYF.

The rearrangement joins TRBV3-1 to TRBJ1-2; D may be TRBD1 (5 bases). Looked up from germline, CDR1 is LGHDT and CDR2 is YNNKEL (reference sequence). The CDR3 has 15 amino acids. The V end was cut by 7 bases, the J end by 2 bases, with 17 bases between. Here the CDR3 reads CASTVRATGNYGYTF. In DNA, the CDR3 is TGTGCCAGCACAGTTCGGGCTACAGGCAACTATGGCTACACCTTC.

Ten or more counts support this clonotype. The chain joins TRBV12-3 or TRBV12-4 to TRBJ1-6, with D unresolved. This CDR3 spans 13 amino acids. V was trimmed by 5 bases and J by 4 bases, leaving 6 bases between them. The CDR3 reads CASSLQYNSPLHF. The CDR3 nucleotides are TGTGCCAGCAGTCTACAGTATAATTCACCCCTCCACTTT.

This chain uses TRBV4-2 with TRBJ2-2; D is unresolved. V was clipped by 0 bases and J by 7 bases, with 3 bases between them. There are 12 residues in the CDR3. The germline V gene encodes CDR1 LGHNA and CDR2 YNFKEQ. CDR3 loop: CASSQEFGELFF. Here the CDR3 DNA reads TGTGCCAGCAGCCAAGAATTCGGGGAGCTGTTTTTT.